The 9 T cell receptor beta chains reported below all come from one sample, sequenced in a study of memory CD8 T cells in hepatitis C reinfection. Time point of the sample: pre-reinfection, 55 to 20 weeks before reinfection detection. No in vitro expansion preceded TCR sequencing of the sorted cells. The method was immunoSEQ multiplex PCR; TCRdb's version includes in-frame clones alone and lacks a portion of them. In the table there are 40,000 to 60,000 clones, around 92% of which are singletons. The sample comprised naive CD8+ T cells sorted from blood. These receptor sequences come from a man aged 18 to 29 with hepatitis C virus infection.

This rearrangement joins TRBV9 to TRBJ2-3; 8 bases are a match to TRBD2. The CDR3 extends over 16 amino acids. Unmatched junction bases numbered 8, after V lost 0 bases and J lost 5 bases. Germline CDR1 reads SGDLS; CDR2 reads YYNGEE. The CDR3 region is CASSVERTSQIDTQYF. CDR3 nucleotides: TGTGCCAGCAGCGTAGAAAGGACTAGCCAAATAGATACGCAGTATTTT.

With respect to this clone: This sample includes further DNA sequences coding for the same CDR3. V is TRBV7-9 and J is TRBJ2-3; TRBD1 agrees at 7 bases. Germline trimming cut 6 bases from V and 4 bases from J; bases unmatched to any gene: 4. Looked up from germline, CDR1 is SEHNR and CDR2 is FQNEAQ (reference sequence). This CDR3 region has 13 residues. For the CDR3, the DNA is TGTGCCAGCAGTTCCACAGGGGCAGATACGCAGTATTTT. It specifies CASSSTGADTQYF.

This chain uses TRBV19 with TRBJ2-4, with D perhaps matching TRBD2 (5 bases). Trimming pared 1 base from V and 7 bases from J, leaving 5 bases between. The CDR3 length is 12 residues. Germline V gene data show CDR1 as LNHDA and CDR2 as SQIVND (reference sequence). This CDR3 is CASSIGGNIQYF. The DNA of the CDR3 is TGTGCCAGTAGTATAGGAGGGAACATTCAGTACTTC.

The chain has TRBV28 and TRBJ2-7; D perhaps matches TRBD1 (5 bases). Deletions cut 8 bases from V and 1 base from J, with 15 bases between. The germline CDR1 and CDR2 sequences are MDHEN and SYDVKM. CDR3 size: 14 residues. The CDR3, as DNA: TGTGCCAGCGCCCCCTCAGACAGTTCCTACGAGCAGTACTTC. Translation gives CASAPSDSSYEQYF.

The J gene is TRBJ1-2, the V gene TRBV12-5; 7 bases are a match to TRBD1. Germline V gene sequence: CDR1 LGHNT, CDR2 FRNRAP. V dropped 1 base and J dropped 0; count of bases not matched to a gene: 2. The CDR3 is made up of 15 amino acids. The chain's CDR3 is CASGLAGGTNYGYTF. The DNA for the CDR3 is TGTGCTAGTGGTTTGGCAGGGGGGACTAACTATGGCTACACCTTC.

The chain recombines TRBV7-9 with TRBJ2-2, with D hard to call. Germline loops: CDR1 SEHNR, CDR2 FQNEAQ (reference sequence). The CDR3 runs to 12 residues. V lost 4 bases and J 5 bases, leaving 5 bases between the germline ends. The CDR3 region is CASSSITGELFF. The CDR3 nucleotides are TGTGCCAGCAGCTCCATTACCGGGGAGCTGTTTTTT.

The chain is built from TRBV11-2 and TRBJ2-7; TRBD2 aligns across 11 bases. The germline V gene has CDR1 SGHAT and CDR2 FQNNGV. V was pared by 11 bases and J by 3 bases, with 6 bases of the junction left unmatched. There are 13 residues in the CDR3. CDR3 in DNA: TGTGCCTCCGCACTAGCGGGGGTCTACGAGCAGTACGTC. It codes for CASALAGVYEQYV.

This clone occurred once. V usage is TRBV13 and J usage is TRBJ2-2, with 8 bases identical to TRBD2. The CDR3 runs 14 residues. Germline CDR1 PRHDT, CDR2 FYEKMQ (reference sequence). J gave up 3 bases and V 8 bases, and 5 bases lay outside the gene matches. CDR3 protein: CASRGGFHTGELFF. The DNA of the CDR3 is TGTGCCAGCCGGGGGGGGTTCCACACCGGGGAGCTGTTTTTT.

CDR3 region: CASSLAVPTGSYNEQFF. CDR3 DNA sequence: TGCGCCAGCAGCCTAGCTGTCCCCACCGGATCCTACAATGAGCAGTTCTTC. The chain combines TRBV4-1 with TRBJ2-1; D gene ambiguous. From germline, CDR1 is MGHRA and CDR2 YSYEKL. This CDR3 has 17 amino acids. V was cut by 4 bases and J by 1 base, with 17 bases left in between.